Listed below are T cell receptor beta chains from one sample, sequenced in a study of T cells in Graves' hyperthyroidism and ophthalmopathy. TCRdb processed the multiplex PCR reads anew with MiXCR; each CDR3 protein has one entry. Here the sample spans roughly 200,000 distinct CDR3 sequences, 17% being singletons. Sequenced: blood. These receptors were collected from a woman between 50 and 59 years old with Graves' hyperthyroidism. CDR3s include the opening cysteine and the closing phenylalanine or tryptophan. The D gene is left open where the match is weak. Expanded clones are given a class, and other clones once, few, many or no size at all.

V: TRBV27
D: -
size: few
J: TRBJ1-2
CDR3: CASSLIQGYGYTF
DNA: TGTGCCAGCAGTTTGATACAGGGCTATGGCTACACCTTC

V: TRBV6-2/TRBV6-3
D: -
size: many
J: TRBJ2-5
CDR3: CASSSGGAGLLGETQYF
DNA: TGTGCCAGCAGTTCGGGGGGCGCGGGTTTATTGGGAGAGACCCAGTACTTC

V: TRBV7-3
D: -
size: -
J: TRBJ2-3
CDR3: CASSLETGFADTQYF
DNA: TGTGCCAGCAGCTTAGAGACAGGATTCGCAGATACGCAGTATTTT

V: TRBV4-1
D: -
size: many
J: TRBJ1-1
CDR3: CASSQGRSGGNTEAFF
DNA: TGCGCCAGCAGCCAAGGTCGATCTGGGGGGAACACTGAAGCTTTCTTT

V: TRBV5-1
D: -
size: few
J: TRBJ1-5
CDR3: CASSLWSDQPQHF
DNA: TGCGCCAGCAGCCTCTGGTCTGATCAGCCCCAGCATTTT

V: TRBV29-1
D: -
size: many
J: TRBJ2-7
CDR3: CSVGAGLSYEQYF
DNA: TGCAGCGTTGGAGCAGGACTCTCCTACGAGCAGTACTTC

V: TRBV24-1
D: TRBD1
size: many
J: TRBJ2-1
CDR3: CATSERDRGNRYEQFF
DNA: TGTGCCACCAGTGAGCGGGACAGGGGAAATAGGTATGAGCAGTTCTTC

V: TRBV20-1
D: -
size: -
J: TRBJ2-2
CDR3: CSARLPGRSNTGELFF
DNA: TGCAGTGCTAGATTACCGGGACGGTCGAACACCGGGGAGCTGTTTTTT

V: TRBV11-2
D: -
size: many
J: TRBJ2-7
CDR3: CASSLEAVHEQYF
DNA: TGTGCCAGCAGCTTAGAGGCAGTGCACGAGCAGTACTTC

V: TRBV10-3
D: -
size: -
J: TRBJ2-7
CDR3: CAISESLGSSYEQYF
DNA: TGTGCCATCAGTGAGTCCTTGGGGAGCTCCTACGAGCAGTACTTC

V: TRBV24-1
D: -
size: many
J: TRBJ1-1
CDR3: CATSNIREAFF
DNA: TGTGCCACCAGTAACATCAGGGAAGCTTTCTTT

V: TRBV28
D: -
size: many
J: TRBJ2-7
CDR3: CASRPTGPYEQYF
DNA: TGTGCCAGCAGGCCGACGGGACCCTACGAGCAGTACTTC

V: TRBV2
D: -
size: many
J: TRBJ2-3
CDR3: CASSPHPGSGDTQYF
DNA: TGTGCCAGCAGTCCCCACCCCGGGTCAGGAGATACGCAGTATTTT

V: TRBV7-2
D: TRBD2
size: -
J: TRBJ2-7
CDR3: CASSFKAWTSGQVSYEQYF
DNA: TGTGCCAGCAGCTTCAAGGCCTGGACTAGCGGGCAAGTCTCCTACGAGCAGTACTTC

V: TRBV7-6
D: -
size: -
J: TRBJ2-7
CDR3: CASSLETGHYEQYF
DNA: TGTGCCAGCAGCTTAGAAACGGGCCACTACGAGCAGTACTTC

V: TRBV7-3
D: -
size: few
J: TRBJ2-2
CDR3: CASLSRTGELFF
DNA: TGTGCCAGCCTATCTCGCACCGGGGAGCTGTTTTTT

V: TRBV24-1
D: TRBD2
size: -
J: TRBJ2-1
CDR3: CATSEAGGLDEQFF
DNA: TGTGCCACCAGTGAGGCGGGAGGGCTCGATGAGCAGTTCTTC

V: TRBV7-3
D: TRBD2
size: many
J: TRBJ2-1
CDR3: CASSLSTSGSNEQFF
DNA: TGTGCCAGCAGCTTAAGCACTAGCGGGAGCAATGAGCAGTTCTTC

V: TRBV29-1
D: -
size: many
J: TRBJ1-1
CDR3: CSVVSVGTEAFF
DNA: TGCAGCGTCGTCTCGGTAGGGACTGAAGCTTTCTTT

V: TRBV12-5
D: TRBD1
size: -
J: TRBJ2-7
CDR3: CASGPGQGAGEQYF
DNA: TGTGCTAGTGGACCCGGACAGGGGGCTGGAGAGCAGTACTTC

V: TRBV7-3
D: TRBD2
size: many
J: TRBJ2-1
CDR3: CASSTSGSQNEQFF
DNA: TGTGCCAGCTCGACTAGCGGGAGCCAGAATGAGCAGTTCTTC

V: TRBV10-3
D: TRBD2
size: many
J: TRBJ2-1
CDR3: CASDPSGREENEQFF
DNA: TGTGCCTCCGACCCTAGCGGGAGGGAGGAGAATGAGCAGTTCTTC

V: TRBV12-3/TRBV12-4
D: -
size: many
J: TRBJ1-2
CDR3: CASRLQGVNYGYTF
DNA: TGTGCCAGCAGACTGCAGGGAGTTAACTATGGCTACACCTTC

V: TRBV6-1
D: -
size: many
J: TRBJ1-1
CDR3: CATTLEVYATEAFF
DNA: TGTGCCACCACGCTGGAGGTTTACGCCACTGAAGCTTTCTTT